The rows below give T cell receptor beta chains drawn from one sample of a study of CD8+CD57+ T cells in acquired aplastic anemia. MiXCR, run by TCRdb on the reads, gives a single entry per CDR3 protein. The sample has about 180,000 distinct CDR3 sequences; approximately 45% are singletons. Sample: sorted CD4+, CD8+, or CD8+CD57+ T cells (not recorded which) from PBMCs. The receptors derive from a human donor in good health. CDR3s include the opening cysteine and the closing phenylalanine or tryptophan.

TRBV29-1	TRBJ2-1	CSVDRVDNEQFF
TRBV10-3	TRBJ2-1	CAISGGQGLYNEQFF
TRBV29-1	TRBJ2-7	CSAGQGLYEQYF
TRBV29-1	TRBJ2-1	CSVDLVASGKDEQFF
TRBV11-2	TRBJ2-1	CASSPQRVRYNEQFF
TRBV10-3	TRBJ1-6	CAHRGGENSPLHF
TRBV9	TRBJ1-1	CASSPRQGDAFF
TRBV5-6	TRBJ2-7	CASRRGLGAYEQYF
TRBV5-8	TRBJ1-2	CASSLALTAGDYGYTF
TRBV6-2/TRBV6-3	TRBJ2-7	CASSPQRYEQYF
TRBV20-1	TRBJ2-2	CATSGQGHGELFF
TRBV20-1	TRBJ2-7	CSASPFTSGSMYEQYF
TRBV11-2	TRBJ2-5	CASSGEPQPGETQYF
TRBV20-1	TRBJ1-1	CSARGFTEAFF
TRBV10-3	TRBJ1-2	CAISEASQGQGVHGYTF
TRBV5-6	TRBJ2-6	CASSLFARSGSGANVLTF
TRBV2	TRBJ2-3	CASRPGASGRAKDTQYF
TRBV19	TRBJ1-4	CASSITRTGDEKLFF
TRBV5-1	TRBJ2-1	CASSPNYKTYNEQFF
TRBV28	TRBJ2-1	CASSSTGHSPYSEQFF